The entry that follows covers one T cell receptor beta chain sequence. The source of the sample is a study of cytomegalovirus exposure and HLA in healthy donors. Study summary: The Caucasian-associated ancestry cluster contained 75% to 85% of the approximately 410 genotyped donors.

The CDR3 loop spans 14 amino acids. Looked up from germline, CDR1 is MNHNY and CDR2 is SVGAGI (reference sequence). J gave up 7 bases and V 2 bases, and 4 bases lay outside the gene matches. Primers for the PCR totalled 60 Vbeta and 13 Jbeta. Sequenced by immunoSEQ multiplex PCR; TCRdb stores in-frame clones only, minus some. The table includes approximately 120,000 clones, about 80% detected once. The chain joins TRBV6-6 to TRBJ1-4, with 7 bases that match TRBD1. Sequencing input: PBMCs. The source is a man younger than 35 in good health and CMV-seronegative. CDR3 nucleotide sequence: TGTGCCAGCAGTTACCCAGGGGGTGGTGAAAAACTGTTTTTT. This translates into CASSYPGGGEKLFF.